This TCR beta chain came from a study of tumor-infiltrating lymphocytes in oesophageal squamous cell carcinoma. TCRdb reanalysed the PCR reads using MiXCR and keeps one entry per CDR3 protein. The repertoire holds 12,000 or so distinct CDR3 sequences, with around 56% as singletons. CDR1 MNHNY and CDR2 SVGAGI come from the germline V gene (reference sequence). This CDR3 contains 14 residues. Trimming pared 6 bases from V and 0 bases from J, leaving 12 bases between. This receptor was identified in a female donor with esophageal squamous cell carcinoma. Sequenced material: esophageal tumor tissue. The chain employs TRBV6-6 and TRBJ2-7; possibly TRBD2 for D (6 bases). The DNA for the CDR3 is TGTGCCAGCAGCACCGAGGGACTCTCCTACGAGCAGTACTTC. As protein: CASSTEGLSYEQYF.